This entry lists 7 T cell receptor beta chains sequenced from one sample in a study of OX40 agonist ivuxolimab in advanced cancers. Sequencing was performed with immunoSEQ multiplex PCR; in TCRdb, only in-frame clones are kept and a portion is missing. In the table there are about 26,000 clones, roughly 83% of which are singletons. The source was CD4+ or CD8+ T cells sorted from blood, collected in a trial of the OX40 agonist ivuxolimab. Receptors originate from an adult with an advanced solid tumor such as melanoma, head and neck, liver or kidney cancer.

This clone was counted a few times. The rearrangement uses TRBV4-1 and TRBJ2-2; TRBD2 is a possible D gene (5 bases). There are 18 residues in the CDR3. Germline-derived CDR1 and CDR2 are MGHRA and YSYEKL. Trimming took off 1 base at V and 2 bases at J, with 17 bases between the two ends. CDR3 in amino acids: CASSQGGLDGINTGELFF. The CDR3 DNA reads TGCGCCAGCAGCCAAGGAGGGCTGGACGGGATTAACACCGGGGAGCTGTTTTTT.

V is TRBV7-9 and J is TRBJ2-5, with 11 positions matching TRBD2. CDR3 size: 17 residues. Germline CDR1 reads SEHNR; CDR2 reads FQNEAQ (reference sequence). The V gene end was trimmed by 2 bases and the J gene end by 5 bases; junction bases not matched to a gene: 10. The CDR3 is CASSLPTTSGRDETQYF. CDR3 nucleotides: TGTGCCAGCAGCTTACCGACTACTAGCGGGAGAGATGAGACCCAGTACTTC.

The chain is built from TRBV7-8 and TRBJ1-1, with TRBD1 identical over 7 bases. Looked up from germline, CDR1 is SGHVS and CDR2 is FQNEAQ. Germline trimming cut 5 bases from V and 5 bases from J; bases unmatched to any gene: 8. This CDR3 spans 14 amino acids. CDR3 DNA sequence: TGTGCCAGCAGCAATACAGGGGTTAGGACTGAAGCTTTCTTT. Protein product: CASSNTGVRTEAFF.

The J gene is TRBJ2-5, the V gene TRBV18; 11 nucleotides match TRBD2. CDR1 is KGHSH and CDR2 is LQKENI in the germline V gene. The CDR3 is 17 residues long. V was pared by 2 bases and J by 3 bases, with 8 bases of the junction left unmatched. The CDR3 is CASSPSLPGLAEETQYF. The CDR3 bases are TGTGCCAGCTCACCATCCCTTCCGGGACTAGCGGAAGAGACCCAGTACTTC.

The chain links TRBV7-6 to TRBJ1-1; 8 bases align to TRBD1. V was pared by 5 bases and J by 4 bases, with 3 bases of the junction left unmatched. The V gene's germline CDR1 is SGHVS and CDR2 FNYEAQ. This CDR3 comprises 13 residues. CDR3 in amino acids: CASSIDRGTEAFF. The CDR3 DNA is TGTGCCAGCAGCATCGACAGGGGCACTGAAGCTTTCTTT.

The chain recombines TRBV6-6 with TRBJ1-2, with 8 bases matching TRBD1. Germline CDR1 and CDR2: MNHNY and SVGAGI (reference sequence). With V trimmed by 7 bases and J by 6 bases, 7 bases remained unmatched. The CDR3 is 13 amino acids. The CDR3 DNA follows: TGTGCCAGCATTAGACAGGGGTTACATGGCTACACCTTC. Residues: CASIRQGLHGYTF.

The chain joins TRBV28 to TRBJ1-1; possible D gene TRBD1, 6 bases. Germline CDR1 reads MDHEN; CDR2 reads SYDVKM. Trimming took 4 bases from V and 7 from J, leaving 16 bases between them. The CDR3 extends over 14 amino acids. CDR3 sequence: CASSWGDNRDEAFF. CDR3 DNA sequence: TGTGCCAGCAGTTGGGGGGACAACAGGGATGAAGCTTTCTTT.